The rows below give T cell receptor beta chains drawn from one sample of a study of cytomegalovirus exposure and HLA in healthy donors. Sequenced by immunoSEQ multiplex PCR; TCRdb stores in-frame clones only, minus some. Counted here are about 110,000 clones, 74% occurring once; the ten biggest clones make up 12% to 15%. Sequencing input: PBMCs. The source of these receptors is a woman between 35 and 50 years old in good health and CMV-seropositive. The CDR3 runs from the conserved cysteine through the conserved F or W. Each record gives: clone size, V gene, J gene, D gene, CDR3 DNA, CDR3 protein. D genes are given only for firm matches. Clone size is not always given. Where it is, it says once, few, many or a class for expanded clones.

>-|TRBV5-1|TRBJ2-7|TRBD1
TGCGCCAGCAGCTTAACAGGGGGTAGGGAGTACGAGCAGTACTTC
CASSLTGGREYEQYF
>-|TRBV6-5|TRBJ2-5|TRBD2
TGTGCCAGCAGTTACGGACTAGCACCGAACCGGGAGACCCAGTACTTC
CASSYGLAPNRETQYF
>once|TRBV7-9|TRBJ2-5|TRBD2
TGTGCCAGCAGCTTAGTTCGGGGGGGAGAGACCCAGTACTTC
CASSLVRGGETQYF
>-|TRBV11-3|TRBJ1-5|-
TGTGCCAGCAGCGTCGGGGGGTCTGGTCAGCCCCAGCATTTT
CASSVGGSGQPQHF
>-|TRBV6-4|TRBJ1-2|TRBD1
TGTGCCAGCAGTGCCCACGGGACAGGGGGTTCTAACTATGGCTACACCTTC
CASSAHGTGGSNYGYTF
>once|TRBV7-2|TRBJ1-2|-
TGTGCCAGCAGCTTAGGGCAGGGCCACTATGGCTACACCTTC
CASSLGQGHYGYTF
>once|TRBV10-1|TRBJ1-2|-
TGCGCCAGCAGTGAGTCGCGGGACTATGGCTACACCTTC
CASSESRDYGYTF
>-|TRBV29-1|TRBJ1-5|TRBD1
TGCAGCGTTGGAGAGGGACAGCTACAGCCCCAGCATTTT
CSVGEGQLQPQHF
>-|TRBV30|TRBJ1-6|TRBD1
TGTGCCTGGAGTCCGACTGGGACAGGGGTTTTAGATTCACCCCTCCACTTT
CAWSPTGTGVLDSPLHF
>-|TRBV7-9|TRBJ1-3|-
TGTGCCAGCAGCTCAGCCGGTCCCCACACCATATATTTT
CASSSAGPHTIYF
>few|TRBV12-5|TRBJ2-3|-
TGTGCTAGTGGTTTGGGGACAGTTAGAGCAGATACGCAGTATTTT
CASGLGTVRADTQYF
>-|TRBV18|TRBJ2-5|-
TGTGCCAGCTCACCAGGTAGCGGAGACCAAGAGACCCAGTACTTC
CASSPGSGDQETQYF
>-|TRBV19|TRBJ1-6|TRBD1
TGTGCCAGTAGTGCCATGGGACAGAACGCCTATAATTCACCCCTCCACTTT
CASSAMGQNAYNSPLHF
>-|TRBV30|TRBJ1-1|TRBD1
TGTGCCTCTACGGGACAGAGGAACACTGAAGCTTTCTTT
CASTGQRNTEAFF
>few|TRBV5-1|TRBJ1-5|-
TGCGCCAGCAGCTTGGCGACAGATCAGCCCCAGCATTTT
CASSLATDQPQHF
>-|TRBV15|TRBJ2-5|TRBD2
TGTGCCACCAGCCACCGGGGGGGCCAAGAGACCCAGTACTTC
CATSHRGGQETQYF